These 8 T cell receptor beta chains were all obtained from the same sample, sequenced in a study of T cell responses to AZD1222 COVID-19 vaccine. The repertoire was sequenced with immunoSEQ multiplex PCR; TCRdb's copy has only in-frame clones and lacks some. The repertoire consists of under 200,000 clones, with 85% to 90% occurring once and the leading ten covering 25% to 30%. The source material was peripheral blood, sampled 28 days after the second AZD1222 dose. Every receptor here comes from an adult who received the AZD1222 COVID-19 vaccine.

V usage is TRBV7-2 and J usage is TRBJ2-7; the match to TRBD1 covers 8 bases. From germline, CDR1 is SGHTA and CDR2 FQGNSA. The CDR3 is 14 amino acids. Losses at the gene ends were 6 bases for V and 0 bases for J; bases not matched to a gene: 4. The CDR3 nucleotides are TGTGCCAGCAGTCCCGGGACAGGCTCCTACGAGCAGTACTTC. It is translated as CASSPGTGSYEQYF.

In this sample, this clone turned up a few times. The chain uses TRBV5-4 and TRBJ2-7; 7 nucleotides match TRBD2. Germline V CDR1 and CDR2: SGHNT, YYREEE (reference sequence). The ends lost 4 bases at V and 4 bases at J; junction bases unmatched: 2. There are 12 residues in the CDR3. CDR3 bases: TGTGCCAGCAGCCCCGGGGGGTACGAGCAGTACTTC. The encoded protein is CASSPGGYEQYF.

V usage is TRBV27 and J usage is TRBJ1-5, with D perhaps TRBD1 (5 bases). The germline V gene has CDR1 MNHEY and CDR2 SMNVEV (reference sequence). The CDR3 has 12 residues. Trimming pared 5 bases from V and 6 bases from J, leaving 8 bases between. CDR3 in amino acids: CASSLGGQPQHF. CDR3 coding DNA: TGTGCCAGCAGTCTGGGGGGTCAGCCCCAGCATTTT.

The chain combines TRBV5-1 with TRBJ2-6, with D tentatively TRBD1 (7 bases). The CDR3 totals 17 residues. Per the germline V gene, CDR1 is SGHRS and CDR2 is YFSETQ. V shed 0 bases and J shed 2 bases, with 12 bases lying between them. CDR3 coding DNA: TGCGCCAGCAGCTTGGGTGGAGGGGGCACTGGGGCCAACGTCCTGACTTTC. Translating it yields CASSLGGGGTGANVLTF.

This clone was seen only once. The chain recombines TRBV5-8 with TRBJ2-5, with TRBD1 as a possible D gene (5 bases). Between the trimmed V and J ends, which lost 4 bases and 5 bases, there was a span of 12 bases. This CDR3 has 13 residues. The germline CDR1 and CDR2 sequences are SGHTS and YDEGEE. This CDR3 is CASSPRQMETQYF. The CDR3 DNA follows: TGTGCCAGCAGCCCAAGACAGATGGAGACCCAGTACTTC.

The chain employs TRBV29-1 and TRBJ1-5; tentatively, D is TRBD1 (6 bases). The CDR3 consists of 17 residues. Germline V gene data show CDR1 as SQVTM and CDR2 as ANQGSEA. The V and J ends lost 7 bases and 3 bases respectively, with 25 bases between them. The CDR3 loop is CSALGRDIRHDNQPQHF. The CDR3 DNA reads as TGCAGCGCCCTAGGGCGGGACATAAGGCACGACAATCAGCCCCAGCATTTT. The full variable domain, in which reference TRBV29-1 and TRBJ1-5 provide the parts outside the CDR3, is SAVISQKPSRDICQRGTSLTIQCQVDSQVTMMFWYRQQPGQSLTLIATANQGSEATYESGFVIDKFPISRPNLTFSTLTVSNMSPEDSSIYLCSALGRDIRHDNQPQHFGDGTRLSIL.

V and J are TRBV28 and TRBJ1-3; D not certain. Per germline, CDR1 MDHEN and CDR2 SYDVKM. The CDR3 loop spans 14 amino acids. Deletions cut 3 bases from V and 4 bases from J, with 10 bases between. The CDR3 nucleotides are TGTGCCAGCAGTTTCGAGGGATCCGGAAACACCATATATTTT. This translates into CASSFEGSGNTIYF.

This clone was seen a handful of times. The CDR3 region is CASNLYNEQFF. DNA for the CDR3: TGCGCCAGCAACCTCTACAATGAGCAGTTCTTC. The rearrangement links TRBV10-1 to TRBJ2-1; D gene unclear. This CDR3 spans 11 amino acids. V lost 7 bases to trimming and J lost 3 bases, with 4 bases between them. Germline values: CDR1 WNHNN, CDR2 SYGVQD (reference sequence).